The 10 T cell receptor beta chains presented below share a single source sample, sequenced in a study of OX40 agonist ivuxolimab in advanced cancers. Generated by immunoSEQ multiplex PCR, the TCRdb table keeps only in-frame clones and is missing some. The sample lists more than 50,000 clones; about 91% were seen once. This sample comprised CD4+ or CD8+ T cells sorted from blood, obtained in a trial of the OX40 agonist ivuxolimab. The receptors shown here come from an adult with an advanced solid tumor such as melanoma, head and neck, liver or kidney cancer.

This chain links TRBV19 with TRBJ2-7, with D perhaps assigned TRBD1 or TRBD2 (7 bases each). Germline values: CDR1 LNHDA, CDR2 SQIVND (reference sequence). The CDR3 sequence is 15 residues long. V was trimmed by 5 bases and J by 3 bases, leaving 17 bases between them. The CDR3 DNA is TGTGCCAGTAGTCTGGGGAGCGGGACAGTCTACGAGCAGTACTTC. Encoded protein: CASSLGSGTVYEQYF.

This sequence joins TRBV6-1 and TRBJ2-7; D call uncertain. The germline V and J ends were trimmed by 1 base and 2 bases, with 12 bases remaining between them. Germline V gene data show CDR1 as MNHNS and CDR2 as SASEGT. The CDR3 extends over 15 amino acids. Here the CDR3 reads CASSEGGPGAYEQYF. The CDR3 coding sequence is TGTGCCAGCAGTGAAGGTGGGCCGGGTGCCTACGAGCAGTACTTC.

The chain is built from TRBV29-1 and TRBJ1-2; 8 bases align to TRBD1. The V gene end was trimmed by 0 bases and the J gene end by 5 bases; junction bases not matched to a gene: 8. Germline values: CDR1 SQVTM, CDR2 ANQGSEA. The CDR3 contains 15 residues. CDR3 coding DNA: TGCAGCGTTGAAGACCAAGGACAGGGAACTTATGGCTACACCTTC. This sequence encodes CSVEDQGQGTYGYTF.

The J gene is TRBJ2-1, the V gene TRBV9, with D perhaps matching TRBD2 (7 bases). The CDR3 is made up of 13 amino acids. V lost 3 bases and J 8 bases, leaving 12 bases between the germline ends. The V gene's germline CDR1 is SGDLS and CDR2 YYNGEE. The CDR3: CASSAGGLDEQFF. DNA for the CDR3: TGTGCCAGCAGCGCGGGGGGCTTGGATGAGCAGTTCTTC.

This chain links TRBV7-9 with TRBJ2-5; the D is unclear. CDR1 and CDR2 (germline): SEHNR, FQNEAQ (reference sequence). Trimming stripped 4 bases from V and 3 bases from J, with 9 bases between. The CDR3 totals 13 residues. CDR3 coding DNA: TGTGCCAGCAGCTCAGACTCAAAAGAGACCCAGTACTTC. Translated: CASSSDSKETQYF.

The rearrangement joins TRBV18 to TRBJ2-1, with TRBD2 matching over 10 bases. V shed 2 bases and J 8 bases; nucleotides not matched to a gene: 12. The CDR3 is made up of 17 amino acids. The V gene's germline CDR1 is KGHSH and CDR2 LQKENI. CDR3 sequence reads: CASSPGGTSGRVYEQFF. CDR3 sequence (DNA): TGTGCCAGCTCACCAGGTGGGACCAGCGGGAGGGTCTATGAGCAGTTCTTC. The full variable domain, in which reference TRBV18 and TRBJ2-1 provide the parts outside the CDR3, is NAGVMQNPRHLVRRRGQEARLRCSPMKGHSHVYWYRQLPEEGLKFMVYLQKENIIDESGMPKERFSAEFPKEGPSILRIQQVVRGDSAAYFCASSPGGTSGRVYEQFFGPGTRLTVL.

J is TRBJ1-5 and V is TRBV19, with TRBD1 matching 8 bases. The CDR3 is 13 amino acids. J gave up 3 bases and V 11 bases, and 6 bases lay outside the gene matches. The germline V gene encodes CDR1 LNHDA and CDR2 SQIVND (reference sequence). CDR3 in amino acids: CAGQGGYNQPQHF. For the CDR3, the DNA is TGTGCCGGACAGGGAGGATACAATCAGCCCCAGCATTTT.

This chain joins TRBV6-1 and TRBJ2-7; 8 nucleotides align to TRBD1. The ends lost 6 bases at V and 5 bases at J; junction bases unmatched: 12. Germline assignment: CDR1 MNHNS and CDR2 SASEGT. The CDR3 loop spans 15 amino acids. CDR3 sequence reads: CASSKGQGDSHEQYF. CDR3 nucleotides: TGTGCCAGCAGCAAAGGACAGGGTGATTCCCACGAGCAGTACTTC.

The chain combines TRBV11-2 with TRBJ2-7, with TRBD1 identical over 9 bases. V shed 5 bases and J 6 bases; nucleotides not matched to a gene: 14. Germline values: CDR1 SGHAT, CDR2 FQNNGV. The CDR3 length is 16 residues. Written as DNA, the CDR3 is TGTGCCAGCAGCCTGAGGACAGGGGAAATTACTTCCGAGCAGTACTTC. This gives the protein CASSLRTGEITSEQYF.

The CDR3 DNA reads as TGTGCCAGCAGCTTTGGCAGGGGCGTTGTTGGAAACACCATATATTTT. Amino acid sequence: CASSFGRGVVGNTIYF. This sequence joins TRBV13 and TRBJ1-3; TRBD1 is a possible D gene (6 bases). The V gene's germline CDR1 is PRHDT and CDR2 FYEKMQ (reference sequence). The CDR3 runs to 16 residues. V lost 3 bases to trimming and J lost 3 bases, with 15 bases between them.